This T cell receptor (beta chain) is drawn from a study of T cells in localized non-small cell lung cancer. TCRdb keeps only in-frame clones here, not all; method: immunoSEQ multiplex PCR. Found here are some 71,000 clones, 70% to 90% of them singletons; the top ten hold around an eighth. This clone occurred a few times. Its antigen is undetermined. V lost 2 bases, J lost 3 bases, and 2 bases lay in between. The CDR3 sequence is 13 residues long. In germline, CDR1 is SGHTA, CDR2 FQGTGA. General study results and limits: Elevated circulating T cell density in blood was associated with longer overall survival. Clonality peaked in uninvolved adjacent lung rather than tumor.

Sequencing was performed on peripheral blood, taken before any cancer treatment. The source is an older female donor with stage I lung adenocarcinoma. The chain joins TRBV7-3 to TRBJ2-6, with D unclear. CDR3 bases: TGTGCCAGCAGCTTATATGGGGCCAACGTCCTGACTTTC. It is translated as CASSLYGANVLTF.